A selection of T cell receptor beta chains follows, all from one sample in a study of cytomegalovirus exposure and HLA in healthy donors. Method: immunoSEQ multiplex PCR; TCRdb's copy keeps in-frame clones and lacks some. The data contain about 80,000 clones, approximately 62% of them singletons. The sample comprised PBMCs. Receptors were obtained from a male donor in good health and CMV-seropositive. CDR3s include the opening cysteine and the closing phenylalanine or tryptophan. D genes are given only for firm matches. Size values are once, few and many counts, or a class for expanded clones, and some rows have none.

D gene,V gene,clone size,J gene,CDR3 DNA,CDR3 protein
.,TRBV2,.,TRBJ2-1,TGTGCCAGCACGAGGGGGGGGGCCCTTAGCCAGTTCTTC,CASTRGGALSQFF
TRBD2,TRBV5-5,.,TRBJ2-5,TGTGCCAGCAGCACACCGATTACTAGCGGGGAAAGGGAGACCCAGTACTTC,CASSTPITSGERETQYF
.,TRBV27,.,TRBJ1-2,TGTGCCAGCAGTCCAGGGGCGGGTCTAAACCCAGTCTATGGCTACACCTTC,CASSPGAGLNPVYGYTF
.,TRBV7-6,.,TRBJ2-3,TGTGCCAGCAGCTTGGACTACACAGATACGCAGTATTTT,CASSLDYTDTQYF
.,TRBV30,.,TRBJ2-1,TGTGCCTGGCGGCGGGGGCGTGAGCAGTTCTTC,CAWRRGREQFF
.,TRBV2,.,TRBJ2-4,TGTGCCAGCAGCGCCAGGGAAAACATTCAGTACTTC,CASSARENIQYF
.,TRBV13,.,TRBJ2-5,TGTGCCAGCAGCCCACGGGGAGGGACCCAGTACTTC,CASSPRGGTQYF
.,TRBV5-6,.,TRBJ2-1,TGTGCCAGCAGCTTGGATAGTGAGCAGTTCTTC,CASSLDSEQFF
.,TRBV6-1,.,TRBJ1-5,TGTGCCAGCCGGGAGGGGAATGGCAATCAGCCCCAGCATTTT,CASREGNGNQPQHF
.,TRBV15,.,TRBJ2-7,TGTGCCACCAGCAGAGATCCCGGGTTCTCCTACGAGCAGTACTTC,CATSRDPGFSYEQYF
TRBD1,TRBV7-8,.,TRBJ1-2,TGTGCCAGCAGCATTACAGGGGAGTTAAACCCCAGGGTCTATGGCTACACCTTC,CASSITGELNPRVYGYTF
TRBD1,TRBV7-7,.,TRBJ2-5,TGTGCCAGCAGCCCCGGGACAGGGTTGTACTTC,CASSPGTGLYF
TRBD2,TRBV7-9,.,TRBJ2-7,TGTGCCAGCAGCCGATCGCAGGGGCTGGCGGGAGGCGAGCAGTACTTC,CASSRSQGLAGGEQYF
TRBD1,TRBV10-3,.,TRBJ1-1,TGTGCCATCAGCATTGGGACAGAGAACACTGAAGCTTTCTTT,CAISIGTENTEAFF
.,TRBV25-1,few,TRBJ1-5,TGTGCCAGCAGACAGACAGGACTCAATCAGCCCCAGCATTTT,CASRQTGLNQPQHF
.,TRBV14,.,TRBJ2-3,TGTGCCAGCAGCTTAGGAGGTACTAGCACAGATACGCAGTATTTT,CASSLGGTSTDTQYF
.,TRBV7-9,.,TRBJ1-2,TGTGCCAGCAGCTTAGGCACAGTGGATGTCCGGTATGGCTACACCTTC,CASSLGTVDVRYGYTF
TRBD1,TRBV25-1,.,TRBJ1-2,TGTGCCAGCAGAAAAGCCGGGACAGGGGGCGCGGACTACACCTTC,CASRKAGTGGADYTF
TRBD1,TRBV7-8,few,TRBJ1-5,TGTGCCAGCAGCTTAGATCCGGGACAGGGATGGCGGCAGCCCCAGCATTTT,CASSLDPGQGWRQPQHF
.,TRBV7-9,.,TRBJ1-2,TGTGCCAGCAGCCAACAGGTGGTCAATGGCTACACCTTC,CASSQQVVNGYTF
TRBD2,TRBV6-6,.,TRBJ2-5,TGTGCCAGCAGTTGGCTAGCGGGGGGGCAGGGAGAGACCCAGTACTTC,CASSWLAGGQGETQYF
TRBD1,TRBV6-6,.,TRBJ2-2,TGTGCCAGCAGCCTGGGACAGGGGGCCTGCACCCGGTTTTTT,CASSLGQGACTRFF
.,TRBV18,few,TRBJ2-7,TGTGCCAGCTCACCACCGAGATCGCTCTACGAGCAGTACTTC,CASSPPRSLYEQYF
.,TRBV30,many,TRBJ2-7,TGTGCCTGGAGCAGGGGGGCTCCCTACGAGCAGTACTTC,CAWSRGAPYEQYF
TRBD1,TRBV27,few,TRBJ2-2,TGTGCCACCCGACAGGGGAAGGACACCGGGGAGCTGTTTTTT,CATRQGKDTGELFF
.,TRBV10-2,.,TRBJ2-3,TGCGCCAGCAGTGTGAACGGAGGCACAGATACGCAGTATTTT,CASSVNGGTDTQYF